Listed here are 31 T cell receptor beta chains from one sample, sequenced in a study of CD8+ T cells in alopecia areata. The sequencing template was cDNA reverse transcribed from extracted RNA. Only in-frame clones appear in the TCRdb table, and some are missing; sequencing was by immunoSEQ multiplex PCR. The data hold about 190,000 clones, with roughly three fifths observed a single time. As to treatment: oral pan-JAK inhibitor, 5-10 mg twice daily. The sample was CD4+ T cells sorted from blood, taken at week 4, from a patient treated with tofacitinib. The origin of the receptors is a human donor with alopecia areata.

The chain links TRBV19 to TRBJ1-5, with 9 positions matching TRBD1. CDR1 and CDR2 from the germline V gene are LNHDA and SQIVND (reference sequence). Trimming cost V 5 bases and J 3 bases; bases outside gene matches: 11. CDR3 length: 17 amino acids. The CDR3 spells CASSPTRTGVNNQPQHF. In nucleotides, the CDR3 is TGTGCCAGTAGTCCTACCCGGACAGGGGTCAACAATCAGCCCCAGCATTTT.

CDR3 loop: CSAEGDPAPDTQYF. CDR3 in DNA: TGCAGCGCCGAGGGGGACCCTGCCCCAGATACGCAGTATTTT. The chain employs TRBV29-1 and TRBJ2-3; D is possibly TRBD1 (6 bases). This CDR3 is 14 amino acids long. Trimming took 7 bases from V and 4 from J, leaving 18 bases between them. Germline assignment: CDR1 SQVTM and CDR2 ANQGSEA.

V usage is TRBV19 and J usage is TRBJ1-1; D remains ambiguous. Germline V lookup: CDR1 LNHDA, CDR2 SQIVND (reference sequence). Trimming took 7 bases from V and 1 from J, leaving 10 bases between them. There are 13 residues in the CDR3. DNA for the CDR3: TGTGCCAGTAAAGGGAACCGGAACACTGAAGCTTTCTTT. It is translated as CASKGNRNTEAFF. Full variable domain (rest looked up from reference TRBV19 and TRBJ1-1): DGGITQSPKYLFRKEGQNVTLSCEQNLNHDAMYWYRQDPGQGLRLIYYSQIVNDFQKGDIAEGYSVSREKKESFPLTVTSAQKNPTAFYLCASKGNRNTEAFFGQGTRLTVV.

V usage is TRBV5-1 and J usage is TRBJ2-2; D possibly corresponds to TRBD2 (7 bases). V lost 7 bases and J 5 bases, leaving 15 bases between the germline ends. The V gene's germline CDR1 is SGHRS and CDR2 YFSETQ. There are 14 residues in the CDR3. The CDR3 loop is CASGGGRETGELFF. The CDR3 coding sequence is TGCGCCAGCGGGGGCGGGAGAGAGACCGGGGAGCTGTTTTTT. The full variable domain, its missing parts supplied by reference TRBV5-1 and TRBJ2-2, is KAGVTQTPRYLIKTRGQQVTLSCSPISGHRSVSWYQQTPGQGLQFLFEYFSETQRNKGNFPGRFSGRQFSNSRSEMNVSTLELGDSALYLCASGGGRETGELFFGEGSRLTVL.

This clone was observed once. This chain joins TRBV2 and TRBJ2-3, with a possible D match to TRBD1 (6 bases). The CDR3 is made up of 12 amino acids. The germline V and J ends were trimmed by 2 bases and 9 bases, with 9 bases remaining between them. In germline, CDR1 is SNHLY, CDR2 FYNNEI. In DNA form, the CDR3 reads TGTGCCAGCAGTGAATGGGACATCACGCAGTATTTT. As protein: CASSEWDITQYF.

The rearrangement joins TRBV15 to TRBJ2-1; D gene unclear. The CDR3 extends over 11 amino acids. Trimming cost V 5 bases and J 7 bases, with 6 bases left between them. Germline loops: CDR1 LNHNV, CDR2 YYDKDF (reference sequence). For the CDR3, the DNA is TGTGCCACCAGCCCTGAGAATGAGCAGTTCTTC. Translating it yields CATSPENEQFF.

In DNA, the CDR3 is TGTGCCAGTAGTCCCGGACCGCGCGTCCAGAACACTGAAGCTTTCTTT. This translates into CASSPGPRVQNTEAFF. The chain combines TRBV19 with TRBJ1-1, with no clear D. Germline V gene lookup returns CDR1 LNHDA and CDR2 SQIVND (reference sequence). Trimming took 5 bases from V and 1 from J, leaving 17 bases between them. This CDR3 has 16 residues.

Points on this clone: The sample contains more than one DNA sequence encoding this CDR3. The CDR3 loop reads CSASSTDTQYF. The CDR3 DNA reads as TGCAGTGCCAGCAGCACAGATACGCAGTATTTT. The chain joins TRBV20-1 to TRBJ2-3; D uncertain. This CDR3 region has 11 residues. With 6 bases removed from V and 0 bases from J, the gap between germline ends came to 4 bases. The germline V gene has CDR1 DFQATT and CDR2 SNEGSKA (reference sequence).

The chain is built from TRBV7-2 and TRBJ1-1, with D possibly being TRBD1 (5 bases). The V gene lost 2 bases and the J gene lost 9 bases, with 19 bases spanning the gap. Per the germline V gene, CDR1 is SGHTA and CDR2 is FQGNSA. This CDR3 spans 15 amino acids. The CDR3 coding sequence is TGTGCCAGCAGCTTATTGGGCGAGGGGTGGGGAAAAGCTTTCTTT. This codes for CASSLLGEGWGKAFF.

The rearrangement links TRBV4-1 to TRBJ1-2, with unresolved D. The length of the CDR3 is 14 residues. Germline CDR1 reads MGHRA; CDR2 reads YSYEKL. Trimming left V 1 base short and J 3 bases short, with 9 bases between. The CDR3 here is CASSQGTHDYGYTF. In nucleotides, the CDR3 is TGCGCCAGCAGCCAAGGAACACACGACTATGGCTACACCTTC.

This clone was picked up a small number of times. The V and J genes are TRBV30 and TRBJ1-5; weak D call: TRBD1 (5 bases). V lost 2 bases to trimming and J lost 4 bases, with 9 bases between them. This CDR3 has 13 residues. Germline CDR1 and CDR2: GTSNPN and SVGIG (reference sequence). CDR3 DNA sequence: TGTGCCTGGAGTTCCCAGGGAAATCAGCCCCAGCATTTT. This codes for CAWSSQGNQPQHF. The complete variable domain, with remaining parts taken from reference TRBV30 and TRBJ1-5, reads SQTIHQWPATLVQPVGSPLSLECTVEGTSNPNLYWYRQAAGRGLQLLFYSVGIGQISSEVPQNLSASRPQDRQFILSSKKLLLSDSGFYLCAWSSQGNQPQHFGDGTRLSIL.

CDR3: CSAEDSTEAFF. In DNA form, the CDR3 reads TGCAGTGCTGAGGACAGCACTGAAGCTTTCTTT. The rearrangement joins TRBV20-1 to TRBJ1-1; tentative D call: TRBD1 (6 bases). Trimming took 5 bases from V and 4 from J, leaving 8 bases between them. This CDR3 has 11 residues. Germline CDR1 DFQATT, CDR2 SNEGSKA (reference sequence).

Details on this clone: At the DNA level, this CDR3 is encoded by other sequences in the same sample as well. The chain has TRBV29-1 and TRBJ2-3; no clear D. Germline-derived CDR1 and CDR2 are SQVTM and ANQGSEA. V gave up 1 base and J gave up 1 base, with 3 bases separating them. The CDR3 covers 12 residues. This chain's CDR3 is CSVEVGTDTQYF. The DNA of the CDR3 is TGCAGCGTTGAAGTGGGCACAGATACGCAGTATTTT.

The V gene is TRBV28, the J gene TRBJ1-5, with 10 bases matching TRBD1. The CDR3 runs to 13 residues. Germline lookup yields CDR1 MDHEN and CDR2 SYDVKM. Trimming took 5 bases from V and 7 from J; bases not matched to a gene: 2. CDR3 loop: CASSDRGRQPQHF. CDR3 nucleotide sequence: TGTGCCAGCAGTGACAGGGGGCGACAGCCCCAGCATTTT.

This clone has only a few counts. The chain carries TRBV10-3 and TRBJ2-2, with 10 nucleotides matching TRBD2. The length of the CDR3 is 15 residues. After removal of 8 bases from V and 3 bases from J, the junction contained 6 bases not matched to a gene. The V gene's germline CDR1 is ENHRY and CDR2 SYGVKD. This chain's CDR3 is CAILPSGSDTGELFF. The CDR3 DNA reads as TGTGCCATCCTCCCTAGCGGGAGTGACACCGGGGAGCTGTTTTTT.

The chain employs TRBV5-6 and TRBJ1-4, with no clear D. Germline V gene data show CDR1 as SGHDT and CDR2 as YYEEEE. V was trimmed by 1 base and J by 6 bases, leaving 10 bases between them. The CDR3 covers 14 residues. The CDR3: CASSLKVTYEKLFF. The CDR3 bases are TGTGCCAGCAGCTTGAAGGTGACATATGAAAAACTGTTTTTT.

This clone showed up just a few times. This chain joins TRBV6-6 and TRBJ2-5; D gene unclear. Germline V gives CDR1 MNHNY, CDR2 SVGAGI (reference sequence). V lost 0 bases and J 0 bases, leaving 8 bases between the germline ends. The CDR3 spans 15 residues. The CDR3 nucleotides read TGTGCCAGCAGTTACTCGTGGCGTAACCAAGAGACCCAGTACTTC. Its protein product is CASSYSWRNQETQYF.

The chain employs TRBV28 and TRBJ2-7; no firm D call. This CDR3 is built from 12 residues. Trimming pared 3 bases from V and 3 bases from J, leaving 6 bases between. Per germline, CDR1 MDHEN and CDR2 SYDVKM. This CDR3 is CASSLRSYEQYF. The CDR3 nucleotides read TGTGCCAGCAGTTTGCGGAGCTACGAGCAGTACTTC.

The gene calls are TRBV5-6 and TRBJ2-7; TRBD2 is a possible D gene (6 bases). CDR1 is SGHDT, CDR2 YYEEEE, per germline. The CDR3 length is 17 residues. With 3 bases removed from V and 3 bases from J, the gap between germline ends came to 22 bases. CDR3 nucleotides: TGTGCCAGCAGCTCGACTACAACTAGCATCAGGGTCTACGAGCAGTACTTC. It specifies CASSSTTTSIRVYEQYF.

CDR3 nucleotide sequence: TGTGCCAGCAGCGCCTGTTTCCCGGGAGGACAAGAGACCCAGTACTTC. Amino acids: CASSACFPGGQETQYF. J is TRBJ2-5 and V is TRBV21-1; the D call TRBD2 from the table was never checked on the DNA. TRBV21-1 corresponds to a pseudogene. CDR3 length: 16 amino acids.

The V call is TRBV9, the J call TRBJ2-2, with TRBD1 as a possible D gene (5 bases). V shed 4 bases and J shed 3 bases, with 10 bases lying between them. CDR1 SGDLS and CDR2 YYNGEE come from the germline V gene. CDR3 length: 14 amino acids. CDR3 region: CASSPRAYTGELFF. The CDR3 DNA follows: TGTGCCAGCAGCCCCAGGGCCTACACCGGGGAGCTGTTTTTT. Full variable domain (missing parts from reference TRBV9 and TRBJ2-2): DSGVTQTPKHLITATGQRVTLRCSPRSGDLSVYWYQQSLDQGLQFLIQYYNGEERAKGNILERFSAQQFPDLHSELNLSSLELGDSALYFCASSPRAYTGELFFGEGSRLTVL.

This clone has a handful of counts. The CDR3 is CSAGPRETQYF. The CDR3 DNA is TGCAGCGCGGGACCGCGGGAGACCCAGTACTTC. V is TRBV29-1 and J is TRBJ2-5; D is tentatively TRBD1 or TRBD2 (5 bases each). Trimming removed 7 bases at V and 5 bases at J, with 11 bases between. Germline assignment: CDR1 SQVTM and CDR2 ANQGSEA. The CDR3 length is 11 residues. The full variable domain, rest sourced from reference TRBV29-1 and TRBJ2-5, is SAVISQKPSRDICQRGTSLTIQCQVDSQVTMMFWYRQQPGQSLTLIATANQGSEATYESGFVIDKFPISRPNLTFSTLTVSNMSPEDSSIYLCSAGPRETQYFGPGTRLLVL.

The V and J genes are TRBV29-1 and TRBJ2-7; either TRBD1 or TRBD2 may fit D (5 bases each). Germline values: CDR1 SQVTM, CDR2 ANQGSEA. Deletions cut 4 bases from V and 5 bases from J, with 18 bases between. This CDR3 has 14 amino acids. The CDR3 DNA is TGCAGCGTTGGAGGGGTACAGGTGGGTCACGAGCAGTACTTC. Amino acids: CSVGGVQVGHEQYF.

This clone was seen more than once but under ten times. V and J are TRBV29-1 and TRBJ2-1; D is possibly TRBD1 or TRBD2 (6 bases each). V was cut by 7 bases and J by 0 bases, with 13 bases left in between. Germline CDR1 SQVTM, CDR2 ANQGSEA. The CDR3 spans 14 residues. CDR3 sequence: CSGRRGNSYNEQFF. In nucleotides, the CDR3 is TGCAGCGGGAGGAGGGGGAACTCCTACAATGAGCAGTTCTTC.

This chain joins TRBV21-1 and TRBJ2-7; the D call of TRBD1 is as the table states it, not checked on the DNA. TRBV21-1 is recorded as a pseudogene. The CDR3 contains 15 residues. CDR3 DNA sequence: TGTGCCAGCAGTAACCACCACAGGGTGGAATACGAGCAGTACTTC. It is translated as CASSNHHRVEYEQYF.

This chain joins TRBV29-1 and TRBJ2-6, with unresolved D. CDR1 and CDR2 from the germline V gene are SQVTM and ANQGSEA. This CDR3 has 15 amino acids. Deletions cut 7 bases from V and 0 bases from J, with 13 bases between. The CDR3 reads CSDLKDTSGANVLTF. CDR3 coding DNA: TGCAGCGACCTCAAGGATACCTCTGGGGCCAACGTCCTGACTTTC.

This clone was counted a few times. The rearrangement joins TRBV25-1 to TRBJ2-6; no clear D gene. V was shortened by 5 bases and J by 4 bases, with 12 bases between the two germline ends. Germline V gives CDR1 MGHDK, CDR2 SYGVNS. This CDR3 has 15 amino acids. In DNA form, the CDR3 reads TGTGCCAGCAGTCGTTCGGCGTCGGGGGCCAACGTCCTGACTTTC. It yields the protein CASSRSASGANVLTF.

V gene TRBV14 combines with J gene TRBJ1-1, with a tentative D call TRBD1 (6 bases). V dropped 4 bases and J dropped 4 bases, with 13 bases sitting between them. The germline V gene encodes CDR1 SGHDN and CDR2 FVKESK. The CDR3 is made up of 14 amino acids. The CDR3 loop reads CASSPPGAGTEAFF. As DNA, the CDR3 is TGTGCCAGCAGCCCGCCAGGGGCGGGCACTGAAGCTTTCTTT.

This CDR3 reads CAWKYGVRTEAFF. CDR3 nucleotide sequence: TGTGCCTGGAAGTATGGGGTCCGGACTGAAGCTTTCTTT. The chain uses TRBV30 and TRBJ1-1; D call uncertain. The CDR3 covers 13 residues. Germline lookup yields CDR1 GTSNPN and CDR2 SVGIG (reference sequence). With 4 bases removed from V and 5 bases from J, the gap between germline ends came to 14 bases.

V gene TRBV6-6 combines with J gene TRBJ2-3, with D unresolved. CDR3 length: 15 residues. Germline CDR1 reads MNHNY; CDR2 reads SVGAGI (reference sequence). Trimming cost V 0 bases and J 0 bases, with 7 bases left between them. CDR3 in DNA: TGTGCCAGCAGTTACTCGAAGGCTAGCACAGATACGCAGTATTTT. The encoded protein is CASSYSKASTDTQYF.

The sample holds a few counts of this clone. The chain combines TRBV25-1 with TRBJ2-5; possibly TRBD1 for D (6 bases). CDR1 MGHDK and CDR2 SYGVNS come from the germline V gene. The CDR3 totals 11 residues. Between the trimmed V and J ends, which lost 5 bases and 10 bases, there was a span of 11 bases. Here the CDR3 DNA reads TGTGCCAGCAGTCAAACAGGGAGCCAGTACTTC. This sequence encodes CASSQTGSQYF.